These 19 T cell receptor beta chains were all obtained from the same sample, sequenced in a study of blood T cell repertoires in COVID-19. Some clones are missing from TCRdb's copy, which holds only in-frame ones; the method was immunoSEQ multiplex PCR. The table includes 100,000 to 150,000 clones, 70% to 90% detected once. The sequencing sample was made of peripheral blood. The receptors derive from a man aged 45 to 65 with acute or convalescent COVID-19.

The chain links TRBV9 to TRBJ1-1, with D hard to call. Germline CDR1 SGDLS, CDR2 YYNGEE. Trimming removed 0 bases at V and 3 bases at J, with 18 bases between. The CDR3 extends over 17 amino acids. CDR3 sequence (DNA): TGTGCCAGCAGCGTAGTAGGAGTTGTGAAGGCGGACACTGAAGCTTTCTTT. Its protein is CASSVVGVVKADTEAFF.

The J gene is TRBJ2-7, the V gene TRBV10-3; 8 bases map to TRBD1. The junction had 10 bases not matched to a gene; V was cut back by 7 bases and J by 2 bases. The CDR3 length is 15 residues. Per the germline V gene, CDR1 is ENHRY and CDR2 is SYGVKD. This CDR3 is CAITTPDRGPYEQYF. CDR3 nucleotide sequence: TGTGCCATCACCACCCCCGACAGGGGCCCCTACGAGCAGTACTTC.

Notes on this clone: The sample carries other DNA sequences with the same CDR3. CDR3 region: CASSPDSSGNTIYF. The CDR3, as DNA: TGCGCCAGCAGCCCGGACAGCTCTGGAAACACCATATATTTT. The V and J genes are TRBV5-1 and TRBJ1-3; TRBD1 might be the D (6 bases). The CDR3 is 14 amino acids. Germline loops: CDR1 SGHRS, CDR2 YFSETQ. Trimming shortened V by 4 bases and J by 0 bases, and 8 bases separated the two germline ends.

V usage is TRBV28 and J usage is TRBJ2-2; 8 bases align to TRBD1. The CDR3 has 14 residues. Germline loops: CDR1 MDHEN, CDR2 SYDVKM. V lost 6 bases and J lost 0; bases outside the gene matches: 0. The CDR3 is CASRQGANTGELFF. DNA for the CDR3: TGTGCCAGCAGACAGGGGGCGAACACCGGGGAGCTGTTTTTT.

V usage is TRBV12-3 or TRBV12-4 and J usage is TRBJ1-2, with D unclear. This CDR3 is 13 amino acids long. V lost 3 bases and J lost 6, with 11 bases in between. CDR3: CASSFGAGNGYTF. The CDR3, as DNA: TGTGCCAGCAGTTTTGGTGCCGGGAATGGCTACACCTTC.

The rearrangement links TRBV24-1 to TRBJ2-7; the D gene is possibly TRBD1 (5 bases). The CDR3 runs to 13 residues. The ends were cut back, 4 bases at V and 3 bases at J, with 9 bases in the middle. Germline V gene data show CDR1 as KGHDR and CDR2 as SFDVKD. CDR3 region: CATSEGVHYEQYF. CDR3 nucleotides: TGTGCCACCAGTGAAGGGGTCCACTACGAGCAGTACTTC.

The genes are TRBV5-1 and TRBJ2-7; 11 nucleotides match TRBD2. This CDR3 region has 18 residues. The ends lost 2 bases at V and 3 bases at J; junction bases unmatched: 13. CDR1 is SGHRS and CDR2 is YFSETQ in the germline V gene. The DNA for the CDR3 is TGCGCCAGCAGCTTAGCCCCTAGACTAGCGGGATCTAACTACGAGCAGTACTTC. The encoded protein is CASSLAPRLAGSNYEQYF.

The chain carries TRBV27 and TRBJ2-4; a possible D gene is TRBD2 (6 bases). From germline, CDR1 is MNHEY and CDR2 SMNVEV (reference sequence). Deletions cut 3 bases from V and 8 bases from J, with 14 bases between. The CDR3 is made up of 14 amino acids. CDR3 bases: TGTGCCAGCAGTTTTGGGCGGGAAGGGGACATTCAGTACTTC. It translates to CASSFGREGDIQYF.

This clone was seen a few times. The chain carries TRBV5-5 and TRBJ1-1; 7 bases are shared with TRBD1. Germline CDR1 and CDR2: SGHKS and YYEKEE (reference sequence). Germline trimming cut 2 bases from V and 5 bases from J; bases unmatched to any gene: 6. The CDR3 is made up of 14 amino acids. CDR3 nucleotides: TGTGCCAGCAGCTTTACAGGGGAGGAAACTGAAGCTTTCTTT. Translating it yields CASSFTGEETEAFF.

V and J are TRBV18 and TRBJ1-5; TRBD1 matches 7 bases. Trimming removed 1 base from V and 2 bases from J; junction bases left unmatched: 11. Germline CDR1 KGHSH, CDR2 LQKENI. This CDR3 comprises 18 residues. CDR3 in amino acids: CASSPRETGVMGNQPQHF. CDR3 coding DNA: TGTGCCAGCTCACCACGAGAAACAGGGGTGATGGGCAATCAGCCCCAGCATTTT.

The sample holds a few counts of this clone. J is TRBJ2-5 and V is TRBV15, with unresolved D. This CDR3 is 11 amino acids long. Germline CDR1 is LNHNV and CDR2 is YYDKDF (reference sequence). The V and J ends lost 4 bases and 5 bases respectively, with 5 bases between them. As DNA, the CDR3 is TGTGCCACCAGCAACCGGGAGACCCAGTACTTC. This sequence encodes CATSNRETQYF.

The chain employs TRBV20-1 and TRBJ2-7, with 7 bases that match TRBD2. J gave up 3 bases and V 3 bases, and 8 bases lay outside the gene matches. This CDR3 is 14 amino acids long. The germline V gene has CDR1 DFQATT and CDR2 SNEGSKA (reference sequence). CDR3 sequence (DNA): TGCAGTGCTAGTCCCCGGACTAGTATCTACGAGCAGTACTTC. This codes for CSASPRTSIYEQYF.

As DNA, the CDR3 is TGCAGCGTTGGACTGTATACGCAGTATTTT. It encodes CSVGLYTQYF. V is TRBV29-1 and J is TRBJ2-3; D not certain. The CDR3 loop spans 10 amino acids. The ends were cut back, 4 bases at V and 7 bases at J, with 6 bases in the middle. The germline CDR1 and CDR2 sequences are SQVTM and ANQGSEA.

This CDR3 reads CASSLSRLAGTTGELFF. DNA of the CDR3: TGTGCCAGCAGCTTGTCCAGGCTAGCGGGAACCACCGGGGAGCTGTTTTTT. The chain has TRBV5-4 and TRBJ2-2, with 9 nucleotides matching TRBD2. CDR3 size: 17 residues. Germline V gene data show CDR1 as SGHNT and CDR2 as YYREEE (reference sequence). The V and J ends lost 1 base and 4 bases, in that order; junction bases with no gene match: 8.

DNA of the CDR3: TGTGCCAGCAGCTTGGAGGAGGGCGAGCAGTACTTC. Translated: CASSLEEGEQYF. The chain employs TRBV11-3 and TRBJ2-7, with a weak D call TRBD2 (6 bases). CDR1 and CDR2 from the germline V gene are SGHNT and YENEEA. CDR3 size: 12 residues. V lost 3 bases and J 6 bases, leaving 9 bases between the germline ends.

The chain links TRBV29-1 to TRBJ1-4; TRBD1 agrees at 10 bases. Germline CDR1 reads SQVTM; CDR2 reads ANQGSEA. This CDR3 is 14 amino acids long. V lost 0 bases, J lost 10 bases, and 5 bases stayed unmatched. The CDR3 nucleotides read TGCAGCGTTGAAGAGGGACAGGGGAAAGTAAAACTGTTTTTT. This translates into CSVEEGQGKVKLFF.

This chain connects TRBV6-5 to TRBJ1-2, with TRBD1 as a possible D gene (5 bases). The ends were cut back, 8 bases at V and 1 base at J, with 17 bases in the middle. Looked up from germline, CDR1 is MNHEY and CDR2 is SVGAGI. This CDR3 is built from 15 residues. The chain's CDR3 is CASLGRGSFNYGYTF. The CDR3 nucleotides read TGTGCCAGCCTTGGGAGGGGCAGCTTTAACTATGGCTACACCTTC.

The chain employs TRBV11-3 and TRBJ2-1; TRBD1 matches 10 bases. The CDR3 loop spans 16 amino acids. With V trimmed by 4 bases and J by 2 bases, 5 bases remained unmatched. Germline values: CDR1 SGHNT, CDR2 YENEEA. The CDR3 region is CASSSRGTGAYNEQFF. The DNA for the CDR3 is TGTGCCAGCAGCTCGCGGGGGACAGGGGCCTACAATGAGCAGTTCTTC.

The chain uses TRBV6-4 and TRBJ2-3; 8 nucleotides agree with TRBD2. The CDR3 runs 15 residues. CDR1 is MRHNA, CDR2 SNTAGT, per germline. The V gene end was trimmed by 2 bases and the J gene end by 1 base; junction bases not matched to a gene: 2. The CDR3: CASSDEAGGTDTQYF. CDR3 DNA sequence: TGTGCCAGCAGTGACGAAGCGGGAGGCACAGATACGCAGTATTTT.